These T cell receptor beta chains were read from a single sample in a study of CD8+CD57+ T cells in acquired aplastic anemia. A single record per CDR3 protein comes from TCRdb applying MiXCR to the reads. The sample records fewer than 250,000 distinct CDR3 sequences, 50% to 55% being singletons. Input material: sorted CD4+, CD8+, or CD8+CD57+ T cells (not recorded which) from PBMCs. The receptors derive from a human donor in good health, serving as a control. Each CDR3 is given with its conserved first and last residue.

V gene	J gene	CDR3 protein
TRBV20-1	TRBJ1-1	CSARVWTGEAFF
TRBV6-5	TRBJ1-6	CASSLQGSPLHF
TRBV2	TRBJ1-4	CASSETALLNEKLFF
TRBV25-1	TRBJ1-5	CASSGFGGNQPQHF
TRBV27	TRBJ1-5	CASSSRALNQPQHF
TRBV2	TRBJ2-1	CASSQQGDNEQFF
TRBV7-8	TRBJ2-5	CASSPTGTGEGETQYF
TRBV19	TRBJ1-3	CASSIPGQRNTIYF
TRBV11-2	TRBJ1-2	CASSVTGYGYTF
TRBV20-1	TRBJ1-2	CSARNFRDRGYGYTF
TRBV20-1	TRBJ2-1	CSARDPSGGADEQFF
TRBV19	TRBJ1-2	CASSPGDTSYGYTF
TRBV7-8	TRBJ2-3	CASSLDPGANTDTQYF
TRBV7-8	TRBJ2-1	CASSFTSGSYNEQFF
TRBV3-1	TRBJ1-1	CASSQGQGVGNTEAFF
TRBV19	TRBJ1-2	CASVDSNYFYGYTF
TRBV29-1	TRBJ1-3	CSVEEPRGTIYF
TRBV5-1	TRBJ2-2	CASTVSGSGTGELFF
TRBV15	TRBJ1-1	CATSRCPYRTGNTEAFF
TRBV7-8	TRBJ2-7	CASSPRGGGGAGEQYF
TRBV7-8	TRBJ2-7	CASSLLQTGPYEQYF
TRBV12-3/TRBV12-4	TRBJ1-2	CASSLRDRVLLGYTF
TRBV9	TRBJ1-6	CASSSRQGASSPLHF
TRBV10-3	TRBJ1-4	CASSLTGAGKLFF
TRBV19	TRBJ2-7	CASSIIVGSSYEQYF
TRBV6-2/TRBV6-3	TRBJ1-5	CASTGQATQPQHF
TRBV19	TRBJ2-1	CASSRETSTIGNEQFF
TRBV12-3/TRBV12-4	TRBJ2-2	CASRTVNTGELFF
TRBV7-3	TRBJ2-1	CASSLNRQVGMGEQFF
TRBV20-1	TRBJ1-5	CSARTVNQPQHF
TRBV20-1	TRBJ1-1	CSAGGAGGYTEAFF
TRBV5-4	TRBJ1-5	CASSLLGSNQPQHF
TRBV19	TRBJ2-5	CASSTSGQGEETQYF
TRBV20-1	TRBJ2-3	CSASTRGQTFTDTQYF
TRBV5-8	TRBJ2-5	CASSLAPGQETQYF
TRBV6-1	TRBJ2-7	CASSRITAPSSYEQYF
TRBV9	TRBJ2-5	CASSGLGGGETQYF
TRBV10-3	TRBJ2-7	CAISAEGSSYEQYF
TRBV2	TRBJ1-6	CASSSGQLYNSPLHF
TRBV28	TRBJ1-4	CASSNRAGVGEKLFF
TRBV10-1	TRBJ2-7	CASSNLGTTTEQYF
TRBV10-1	TRBJ1-2	CASRNRQVDGYTF
TRBV15	TRBJ2-5	CATSRGGETQYF
TRBV15	TRBJ1-5	CATSRATAQYSNQPQHF
TRBV29-1	TRBJ2-7	CSFKGFGGYEQYF
TRBV29-1	TRBJ1-1	CSVLGRNTEAFF
TRBV25-1	TRBJ1-4	CASSDLQGREKLFF
TRBV7-2	TRBJ2-2	CASSLSPSLNTGELFF
TRBV7-8	TRBJ1-6	CASRPSPGQLNSPLHF
TRBV20-1	TRBJ1-5	CSASGPGMIGNQPQHF
TRBV30	TRBJ2-2	CAWSVVGAGELFF
TRBV7-2	TRBJ2-7	CASSPPSSYEQYF
TRBV10-3	TRBJ1-4	CAISDLVSGGMNNEKLFF
TRBV2	TRBJ1-2	CNEGYGYTF
TRBV7-2	TRBJ2-3	CASSINTQYF
TRBV5-1	TRBJ2-1	CASSRESSGNNEQFF
TRBV12-3/TRBV12-4	TRBJ1-5	CASGTGAYQPQHF
TRBV20-1	TRBJ1-4	CSASAYPTNEKLFF
TRBV19	TRBJ1-5	CASSMGTGVNSNQPQHF
TRBV7-7	TRBJ2-1	CASSYGGPGTRQFF